This T cell receptor beta chain was identified during a study of T-cell reconstitution after alpha-beta-depleted transplantation in children. Study-level points and caveats: Newly made T cells mostly supplied T-cell counts and diversity one year after transplant. Surviving recipient T cells and thymic progenitors accounted for the high day-60 TCRbeta diversity observed in some patients. The study reportedly traced alpha-beta T cells about two months after transplant to several hundred expanded graft clones.

V shed 3 bases and J shed 4 bases, with 12 bases lying between them. CDR1 is SEHNR and CDR2 is FQNEAQ in the germline V gene (reference sequence). The CDR3 contains 14 residues. This clonotype has at least ten counts. The antigen remains unidentified. Using unique molecular identifiers, the investigators prepared the TCRbeta library. One entry per CDR3 protein results from TCRdb running MiXCR on the PCR reads. Of 200,000 to 250,000 distinct CDR3 sequences detected, under 9.5% appear once; the ten largest clones hold about 6.4%. The specimen was PBMCs, mostly from graft donor cells, collected 180 days after TCRalphabeta/CD19-depleted stem cell transplant. The chain employs TRBV7-9 and TRBJ2-5; D uncertain. This receptor was taken from a male patient aged 10 to 17 who had a stem cell transplant for acute lymphoblastic leukemia, so the T cells may come from the graft donor. CDR3: CASSLGVTGETQYF. The CDR3 nucleotides are TGTGCCAGCAGCTTGGGTGTGACGGGAGAGACCCAGTACTTC.